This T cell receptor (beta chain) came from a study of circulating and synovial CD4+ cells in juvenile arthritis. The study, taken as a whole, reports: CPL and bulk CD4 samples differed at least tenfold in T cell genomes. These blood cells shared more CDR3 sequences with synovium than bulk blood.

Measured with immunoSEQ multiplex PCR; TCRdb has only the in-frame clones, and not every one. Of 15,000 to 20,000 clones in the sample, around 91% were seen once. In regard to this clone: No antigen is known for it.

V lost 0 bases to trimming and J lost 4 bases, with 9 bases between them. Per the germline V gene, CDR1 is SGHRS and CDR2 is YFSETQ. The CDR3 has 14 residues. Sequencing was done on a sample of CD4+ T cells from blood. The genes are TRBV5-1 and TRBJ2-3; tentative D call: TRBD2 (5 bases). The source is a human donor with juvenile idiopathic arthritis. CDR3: CASSLVPGSDTQYF. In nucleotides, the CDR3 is TGCGCCAGCAGCTTGGTACCGGGATCAGATACGCAGTATTTT.